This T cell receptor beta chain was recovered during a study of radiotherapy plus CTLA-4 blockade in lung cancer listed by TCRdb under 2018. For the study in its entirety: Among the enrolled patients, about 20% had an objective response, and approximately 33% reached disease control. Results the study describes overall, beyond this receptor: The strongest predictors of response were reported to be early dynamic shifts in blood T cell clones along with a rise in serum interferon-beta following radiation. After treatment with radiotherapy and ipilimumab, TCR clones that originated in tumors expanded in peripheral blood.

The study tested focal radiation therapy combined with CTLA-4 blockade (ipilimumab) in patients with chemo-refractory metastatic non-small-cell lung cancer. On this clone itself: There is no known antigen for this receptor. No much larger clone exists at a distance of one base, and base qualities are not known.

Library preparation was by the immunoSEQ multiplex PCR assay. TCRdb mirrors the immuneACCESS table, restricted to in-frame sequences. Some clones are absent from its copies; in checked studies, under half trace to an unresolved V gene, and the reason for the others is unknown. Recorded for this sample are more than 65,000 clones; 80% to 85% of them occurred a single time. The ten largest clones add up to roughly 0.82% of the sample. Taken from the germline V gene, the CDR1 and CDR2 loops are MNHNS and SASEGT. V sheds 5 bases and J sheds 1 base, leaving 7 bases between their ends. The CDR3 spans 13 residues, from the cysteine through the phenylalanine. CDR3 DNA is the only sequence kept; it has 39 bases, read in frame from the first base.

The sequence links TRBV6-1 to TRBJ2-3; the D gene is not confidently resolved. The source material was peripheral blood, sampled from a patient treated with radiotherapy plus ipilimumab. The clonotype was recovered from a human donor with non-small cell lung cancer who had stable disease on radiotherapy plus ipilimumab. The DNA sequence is TGTGCCAGCAGTAAAGTTGGCACAGATACGCAGTATTTT. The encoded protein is CASSKVGTDTQYF.